This TCR beta chain was observed in a study of shared clonotypes between healthy human individuals. For the study at large: Donors were two women and a few men aged 18 to 49.

V was clipped by 7 bases and J by 4 bases; unmatched bases: 10. This CDR3 has 15 amino acids. Germline assignment: CDR1 SEHNR and CDR2 FQNEAQ (reference sequence). CD45RO-negative CD8 cells positively selected for CCR7 made up the naive population, which excluded terminally differentiated effector memory CD45RA+ cells. Method: immunoSEQ multiplex PCR; TCRdb's copy keeps in-frame clones and lacks some. The sample lists fewer than 850,000 clones; 90% to 98% were seen once. V gene TRBV7-9 combines with J gene TRBJ2-5; 9 bases align to TRBD1. The sequencing sample was made of naive CD8+ T cells sorted from blood. This clonotype was sampled from a man younger than 45 in good health. DNA of the CDR3: TGTGCCAGCAACCAGGGACAGGGCTGGGGAGAGACCCAGTACTTC. Its protein product is CASNQGQGWGETQYF.